The 22 T cell receptor beta chains in this list originate from one sample, sequenced in a study of cytomegalovirus exposure and HLA in healthy donors. Primers for the PCR totalled 60 Vbeta and 13 Jbeta. Sequenced by immunoSEQ multiplex PCR; TCRdb stores in-frame clones only, minus some. The data contain approximately 130,000 clones, about 85% of them singletons. What was sequenced was PBMCs. The source is a boy aged 10-17 years in good health and CMV-seronegative.

This chain joins TRBV7-2 and TRBJ1-3, with D perhaps matching TRBD1 (5 bases). The germline CDR1 and CDR2 sequences are SGHTA and FQGNSA. This CDR3 is 15 amino acids long. V gave up 5 bases and J gave up 1 base, with 12 bases separating them. The CDR3 reads CASSQGFWSGNTIYF. DNA of the CDR3: TGTGCCAGCAGCCAGGGATTTTGGTCTGGAAACACCATATATTTT.

The rearrangement joins TRBV7-2 to TRBJ1-3, with D maybe TRBD1 (5 bases). The CDR3 contains 12 residues. V was cut by 6 bases and J by 3 bases, with 6 bases left in between. The germline V gene encodes CDR1 SGHTA and CDR2 FQGNSA. As DNA, the CDR3 is TGTGCCAGCAGGACAGATGGAAACACCATATATTTT. Translated, it gives CASRTDGNTIYF.

The chain has TRBV9 and TRBJ2-2; 7 bases match TRBD1. This CDR3 contains 15 residues. Trimming at V came to 4 bases and at J to 4 bases, leaving 7 bases not matched to a gene. The germline CDR1 and CDR2 sequences are SGDLS and YYNGEE. CDR3: CASSKGQEPTGELFF. The CDR3 DNA follows: TGTGCCAGCAGCAAAGGACAGGAGCCCACCGGGGAGCTGTTTTTT.

The chain combines TRBV15 with TRBJ1-1; 7 bases align to TRBD1. J lost 2 bases, V lost 5 bases, and 8 bases had no gene match. The CDR3 covers 15 residues. CDR1 and CDR2 from the germline V gene are LNHNV and YYDKDF (reference sequence). As DNA, the CDR3 is TGTGCCACCAGCTTGGAAGGGGGCGGTAACACTGAAGCTTTCTTT. Its protein is CATSLEGGGNTEAFF. The full variable domain, completed using reference TRBV15 and TRBJ1-1, is DAMVIQNPRYQVTQFGKPVTLSCSQTLNHNVMYWYQQKSSQAPKLLFHYYDKDFNNEADTPDNFQSRRPNTSFCFLDIRSPGLGDTAMYLCATSLEGGGNTEAFFGQGTRLTVV.

The table lists this clone with a few counts. The gene calls are TRBV12-1 and TRBJ2-1; the table's D call TRBD1 went unverified against the DNA. TRBV12-1 corresponds to a pseudogene. This CDR3 is built from 15 residues. The CDR3 loop is CASSFGQAHNSEQFF. The CDR3 DNA reads TGTGCCAGCAGCTTTGGACAGGCGCACAACAGTGAGCAGTTCTTC.

The J gene is TRBJ2-7, the V gene TRBV9, with 7 nucleotides matching TRBD1. Germline CDR1 and CDR2: SGDLS and YYNGEE. This CDR3 is 14 amino acids long. With V trimmed by 5 bases and J by 2 bases, 7 bases remained unmatched. CDR3 nucleotides: TGTGCCAGCAGTACTACAGGGGCCCCCTACGAGCAGTACTTC. This translates into CASSTTGAPYEQYF.

The chain uses TRBV6-6 and TRBJ1-6; D remains ambiguous. The CDR3 spans 16 residues. Between the trimmed V and J ends, which lost 1 base and 3 bases, there was a span of 10 bases. Germline V gene lookup returns CDR1 MNHNY and CDR2 SVGAGI (reference sequence). In DNA, the CDR3 is TGTGCCAGCAGTTACTTAGAGAATGGCTATAATTCACCCCTCCACTTT. Its protein is CASSYLENGYNSPLHF.

The J gene is TRBJ2-7, the V gene TRBV7-6; no clear D. CDR3 length: 14 residues. Trimming stripped 0 bases from V and 2 bases from J, with 8 bases between. Germline CDR1 SGHVS, CDR2 FNYEAQ. The CDR3 region has the DNA TGTGCCAGCAGCTTAGCTCGCACAACCTACGAGCAGTACTTC. Its translation is CASSLARTTYEQYF. The full variable domain, completed using reference TRBV7-6 and TRBJ2-7, is GAGVSQSPRYKVTKRGQDVALRCDPISGHVSLYWYRQALGQGPEFLTYFNYEAQQDKSGLPNDRFSAERPEGSISTLTIQRTEQRDSAMYRCASSLARTTYEQYFGPGTRLTVT.

The J gene is TRBJ2-3, the V gene TRBV29-1; 7 nucleotides agree with TRBD2. The V gene end was trimmed by 2 bases and the J gene end by 10 bases; junction bases not matched to a gene: 9. The CDR3 contains 13 residues. The germline gives CDR1 SQVTM, CDR2 ANQGSEA. The DNA of the CDR3 is TGCAGCGTTGAAAGGGTGGAAGCGGGGCCGCAGTATTTT. Amino acids: CSVERVEAGPQYF.

This chain uses TRBV18 with TRBJ1-3; 8 bases are shared with TRBD1. The CDR3 spans 14 residues. CDR1 KGHSH and CDR2 LQKENI come from the germline V gene. V trimming: 4 bases; J trimming: 4 bases; junction bases outside the gene matches: 3. The CDR3 sequence: CASSQDRAGNTIYF. In DNA form, the CDR3 reads TGTGCCAGCTCACAGGACAGGGCCGGAAACACCATATATTTT.

This sequence joins TRBV4-1 and TRBJ1-1; 9 bases agree with TRBD1. Germline V gene sequence: CDR1 MGHRA, CDR2 YSYEKL. V gave up 3 bases and J gave up 1 base; unmatched junction bases: 3. The CDR3 loop spans 15 amino acids. The CDR3 coding sequence is TGCGCCAGCAGCCATGGGGACAGGGCGAACACTGAAGCTTTCTTT. Residues: CASSHGDRANTEAFF.

A single count supports this clone. The rearrangement links TRBV7-8 to TRBJ2-2, with 13 bases matching TRBD2. The junction had 9 bases not matched to a gene; V was cut back by 5 bases and J by 3 bases. The CDR3 is 18 residues long. Germline CDR1 reads SGHVS; CDR2 reads FQNEAQ. The chain's CDR3 is CASSRRTSGSSHTGELFF. CDR3 nucleotides: TGTGCCAGCAGCCGCCGGACTAGCGGGAGTTCTCACACCGGGGAGCTGTTTTTT.

CDR3 nucleotides: TGCGCCAGCAGTGAACAACAGGGACGCAATCAGCCCCAGCATTTT. This gives the protein CASSEQQGRNQPQHF. The chain recombines TRBV23-1 with TRBJ1-5; D might be TRBD1 (6 bases). TRBV23-1 is given ORF status, its function remaining uncertain. V gave up 5 bases and J gave up 2 bases, with 13 bases separating them. The CDR3 has 15 residues.

The chain is built from TRBV7-2 and TRBJ2-1, with D unresolved. The length of the CDR3 is 16 residues. The V and J ends lost 0 bases and 0 bases respectively, with 9 bases between them. Germline values: CDR1 SGHTA, CDR2 FQGNSA. CDR3 in DNA: TGTGCCAGCAGCTTAGCGCGCGGCAGCTCCTACAATGAGCAGTTCTTC. It codes for CASSLARGSSYNEQFF.

The chain is built from TRBV4-2 and TRBJ2-5; the D gene is possibly TRBD2 (6 bases). Germline V lookup: CDR1 LGHNA, CDR2 YNFKEQ. With 2 bases removed from V and 1 base from J, the gap between germline ends came to 11 bases. The CDR3 loop spans 15 amino acids. The CDR3 loop is CASSQHRTTQETQYF. The CDR3 DNA reads as TGTGCCAGCAGCCAACACAGGACTACCCAAGAGACCCAGTACTTC.

V usage is TRBV7-9 and J usage is TRBJ1-2; no clear D. V lost 5 bases, J lost 0 bases, and 16 bases lay in between. Germline V gives CDR1 SEHNR, CDR2 FQNEAQ (reference sequence). The CDR3 has 16 residues. The CDR3 protein is CASSHGVGSTNYGYTF. CDR3 nucleotide sequence: TGTGCCAGCAGCCATGGGGTAGGGAGCACTAACTATGGCTACACCTTC.

The chain combines TRBV6-1 with TRBJ2-7; 7 bases line up with TRBD1. This CDR3 is 17 amino acids long. Germline V gene lookup returns CDR1 MNHNS and CDR2 SASEGT. J was trimmed by 4 bases and V by 1 base; bases with no gene match: 13. The CDR3 protein is CASSEETRQGLWYEQYF. The CDR3 bases are TGTGCCAGCAGTGAAGAGACAAGACAGGGTCTCTGGTACGAGCAGTACTTC.

A single count supports this clone. At one end the junction does not follow the germline gene, possibly because of a read error. The chain is built from TRBV5-6 and TRBJ1-2; 8 bases match TRBD1. The germline gives CDR1 SGHDT, CDR2 YYEEEE. This CDR3 has 17 amino acids. The CDR3 DNA follows: TGTGCCAGCAGCTTGGCGGGACAGGTGGGCCTATTTTATGGCTACCCCTTC. This codes for CASSLAGQVGLFYGYPF.

The chain's CDR3 is CASSLDSGEADTQYF. CDR3 sequence (DNA): TGTGCCAGCAGCTTAGATAGCGGGGAGGCAGATACGCAGTATTTT. The chain employs TRBV7-6 and TRBJ2-3; 8 bases are a match to TRBD2. Germline CDR1 SGHVS, CDR2 FNYEAQ. The CDR3 runs 15 residues. V shed 1 base and J 4 bases; nucleotides not matched to a gene: 4.

The rearrangement links TRBV7-2 to TRBJ1-2, with 9 nucleotides matching TRBD1. The germline V gene encodes CDR1 SGHTA and CDR2 FQGNSA. CDR3 length: 16 amino acids. V gave up 5 bases and J gave up 4 bases; unmatched junction bases: 11. This CDR3 reads CASSDPRGQGIYGYTF. Written as DNA, the CDR3 is TGTGCCAGCAGCGACCCCAGGGGACAGGGAATCTATGGCTACACCTTC.

The chain is built from TRBV7-9 and TRBJ1-1; the D gene is possibly TRBD1 (5 bases). V was clipped by 5 bases and J by 2 bases, with 15 bases between them. Germline V gives CDR1 SEHNR, CDR2 FQNEAQ (reference sequence). The CDR3 totals 15 residues. This CDR3 is CASSPDRQGNTEAFF. Here the CDR3 DNA reads TGTGCCAGCAGCCCTGACCGGCAGGGAAACACTGAAGCTTTCTTT.

The V and J genes are TRBV7-6 and TRBJ2-1; 8 bases are shared with TRBD2. V trimming: 3 bases; J trimming: 4 bases; junction bases outside the gene matches: 8. This CDR3 comprises 16 residues. Germline V gene sequence: CDR1 SGHVS, CDR2 FNYEAQ. CDR3 bases: TGTGCCAGCAGCTTTACCGGGACTAGTATATACAATGAGCAGTTCTTC. Protein sequence: CASSFTGTSIYNEQFF.